The present T cell receptor beta chain was sequenced within a study of a mutant IDH1 vaccine in newly diagnosed glioma. Study information: Patients had received radiotherapy, temozolomide, or both previously, most receiving both.

In germline, CDR1 is SGHVS, CDR2 FQNEAQ. The CDR3 sequence is 15 residues long. J was trimmed by 6 bases and V by 4 bases; bases with no gene match: 9. The repertoire was sequenced with immunoSEQ multiplex PCR; TCRdb's copy has only in-frame clones and lacks some. The sample lists 30,000 to 40,000 clones; roughly 80% were seen once. Time point of the sample: baseline, week 1 (first vaccination visit). Documented treatment: pre-vaccination baseline after standard-of-care therapy. Sequences were derived from PBMCs, sampled from a glioma patient treated with radiotherapy, temozolomide or both. This rearrangement joins TRBV7-8 to TRBJ2-4, with TRBD2 matching 7 bases. This sequence was found in a man in his forties or fifties with glioma. Some clones in this sample may be carry-over from other donors' samples. CDR3 coding DNA: TGTGCCAGCAGCTCCCCGGGGGGAAGAGGAAACATTCAGTACTTC. Its translation: CASSSPGGRGNIQYF.